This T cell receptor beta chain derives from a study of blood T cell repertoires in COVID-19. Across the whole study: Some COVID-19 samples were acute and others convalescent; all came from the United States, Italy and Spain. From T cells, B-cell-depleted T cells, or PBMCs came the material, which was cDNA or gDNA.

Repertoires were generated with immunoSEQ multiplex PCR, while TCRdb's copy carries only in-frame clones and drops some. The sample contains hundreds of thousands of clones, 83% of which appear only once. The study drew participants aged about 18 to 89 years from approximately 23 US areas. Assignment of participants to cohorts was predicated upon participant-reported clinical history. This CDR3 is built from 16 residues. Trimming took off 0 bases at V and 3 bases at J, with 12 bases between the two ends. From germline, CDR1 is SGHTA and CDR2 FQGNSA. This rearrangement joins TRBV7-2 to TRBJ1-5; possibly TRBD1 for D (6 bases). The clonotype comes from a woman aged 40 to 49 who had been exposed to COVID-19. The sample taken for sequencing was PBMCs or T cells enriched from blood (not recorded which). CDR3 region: CASSLAATGANQPQHF. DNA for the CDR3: TGTGCCAGCAGCTTAGCAGCGACAGGAGCCAATCAGCCCCAGCATTTT.